A selection of T cell receptor beta chains follows, all from one sample in a study of T cells after posttransplantation cyclophosphamide. Profiling relied on immunoSEQ multiplex PCR, and the TCRdb table lists in-frame clones only, not all of them. The sample carries around 50,000 clones, 92% recorded once. Sample: PBMCs. These receptor sequences come from a woman aged 45-65 years in good health and a related stem cell transplant donor. Each CDR3 is given with its conserved first and last residue. A D gene is named only where the DNA matches it firmly. Only some rows state a clone size, as once, few, many or a class for expanded clones.

- - TRBJ1-6 TRBV13 CASSSGETNNSPLHF TGTGCCAGCAGCTCGGGTGAGACCAATAATTCCCCCCTCCACTTT
- - TRBJ1-4 TRBV11-2 CASALQGGEKLFF TGTGCCAGCGCGCTACAGGGCGGTGAAAAACTGTTTTTT
- - TRBJ1-6 TRBV9 CASSVEGGNSPLHF TGTGCCAGCAGCGTGGAAGGGGGAAATTCACCCCTCCACTTT
TRBD2 - TRBJ2-1 TRBV11-1 CASSGGRAFDEQFF TGTGCCAGCAGCGGAGGGAGGGCCTTCGATGAGCAGTTCTTC
TRBD2 - TRBJ2-1 TRBV2 CASMDQREFGEQFF TGTGCCAGCATGGACCAGCGGGAGTTTGGTGAGCAGTTCTTC
- - TRBJ1-2 TRBV28 CASTLWGVGYGYTF TGTGCCAGCACCCTGTGGGGAGTTGGCTATGGCTACACCTTC
- - TRBJ2-5 TRBV19 CASSVQFQETQYF TGTGCCAGTAGTGTACAGTTTCAAGAGACCCAGTACTTC
TRBD2 - TRBJ2-1 TRBV18 CASSPDLSGTDNEQFF TGTGCCAGCTCACCCGATTTAAGCGGGACGGACAATGAGCAGTTCTTC
- - TRBJ1-4 TRBV10-3 CAISGTLGTGEKLFF TGTGCCATCAGTGGTACCCTCGGGACTGGTGAAAAACTGTTTTTT
- few TRBJ2-7 TRBV6-1 CASITSVAHYEQYF -
- - TRBJ2-7 TRBV6-1 CASSVDRSRTYEQYF TGTGCCAGCAGTGTCGACAGGTCCCGAACCTACGAGCAGTACTTC
TRBD2 few TRBJ2-2 TRBV19 CASRSLAGETGELFF TGTGCCAGTAGATCACTAGCGGGTGAGACCGGGGAGCTGTTTTTT
- - TRBJ1-2 TRBV9 CASSLEQGQSYGYTF TGTGCCAGCAGCCTAGAACAGGGTCAAAGCTATGGCTACACCTTC
TRBD1 - TRBJ2-3 TRBV5-1 CASSPGQGAVDTQYF TGCGCCAGCAGCCCGGGACAGGGGGCTGTAGATACGCAGTATTTT
TRBD1 - TRBJ1-5 TRBV6-5 CASSRTGGYQPQHF TGTGCCAGCAGTCGGACAGGGGGGTATCAGCCCCAGCATTTT
TRBD1 - TRBJ1-1 TRBV30 CAWSGFGTENTEAFF TGTGCCTGGAGTGGGTTCGGGACAGAGAACACTGAAGCTTTCTTT
- - TRBJ1-6 TRBV2 CASFSGSSYNSPLHF TGTGCCAGCTTTTCGGGGAGCTCCTATAATTCACCCCTCCACTTT
- - TRBJ2-7 TRBV27 CASSYLTGYEQYF TGTGCCAGCAGTTACCTGACAGGCTACGAGCAGTACTTC
TRBD2 once TRBJ2-5 TRBV10-1 CASSASTSGGSQYF TGCGCCAGCAGTGCATCAACTAGCGGGGGATCCCAGTACTTC
TRBD2 once TRBJ2-5 TRBV7-7 CASSLVAGAQETQYF TGTGCTAGCAGCTTAGTAGCGGGAGCTCAAGAGACCCAGTACTTC
- - TRBJ2-2 TRBV5-1 CASSSTGDNTGELFF TGCGCCAGCAGCTCGACAGGAGATAACACCGGGGAGCTGTTTTTT
- - TRBJ2-6 TRBV5-6 CASSLRQGLAGANVLTF TGTGCCAGCAGCTTGCGGCAGGGACTGGCTGGGGCCAACGTCCTGACTTTC
- - TRBJ1-1 TRBV2 CASSLQGNTEAFF TGTGCCAGCAGTTTACAGGGGAACACTGAAGCTTTCTTT
- - TRBJ1-1 TRBV28 CATIHPGKTEAFF TGTGCCACCATACACCCGGGGAAGACTGAAGCTTTCTTT
TRBD1 once TRBJ1-2 TRBV4-2 CASSQETGQAWAYGYTF TGTGCCAGCAGCCAAGAGACAGGGCAGGCCTGGGCCTATGGCTACACCTTC
TRBD1 - TRBJ1-1 TRBV5-6 CASREGDREAFF TGTGCCAGCAGGGAGGGGGACAGGGAAGCTTTCTTT
- - TRBJ1-2 TRBV11-2 CASSLDRNYGYTF TGTGCCAGCAGCTTAGACAGAAACTATGGCTACACCTTC
- - TRBJ2-3 TRBV7-9 CASSLGLSSTDTQYF TGTGCCAGCAGCTTAGGCCTCAGTAGCACAGATACGCAGTATTTT
- - TRBJ1-1 TRBV27 CASSVAVRTEAFF TGTGCCAGCAGCGTCGCGGTCCGCACTGAAGCTTTCTTT
- - TRBJ1-4 TRBV2 CASRGGATEKLFF TGTGCCAGCAGAGGGGGGGCTACTGAAAAACTGTTTTTT
- - TRBJ2-3 TRBV5-1 CATREGGTDTQYF TGCGCCACCCGTGAGGGTGGCACAGATACGCAGTATTTT
- - TRBJ1-1 TRBV5-1 CASRAADGTEAFF TGCGCCAGCAGGGCAGCCGACGGGACTGAAGCTTTCTTT
TRBD1 - TRBJ2-4 TRBV10-1 CASTLRTGLGKNIQYF TGCGCCAGCACTCTCCGGACAGGCCTCGGCAAAAACATTCAGTACTTC